This TCR beta chain was found in a study of vaccination and CD4 T cells after COVID-19. At the level of the study: SARS-CoV-2 PCR on nasal swabs had been positive for the convalescent patients; some ten were mild and one was severe.

The CDR3 is made up of 13 amino acids. Trimming cost V 6 bases and J 9 bases, with 12 bases left between them. Germline V lookup: CDR1 MNHEY, CDR2 SVGEGT. Specified treatment: approximately 9-day PBMC culture with coronavirus spike peptide pools or control peptides (ViraFEST assay). This clonotype was seen a handful of times. No antigen is known for it. The Oncomine TCR Beta short-read assay generated sequence data from the DNA of cultured CD4+ T cells. TCRdb ran MiXCR on the PCR reads and lists one entry per CDR3 protein. The sample yields just under 10,000 distinct CDR3 sequences, roughly half seen once.

The genes are TRBV6-2 or TRBV6-3 and TRBJ1-6; D is unclear. The sequence came from a human donor who had recovered from COVID-19. Material: CD4+ T cells from blood, cultured in vitro. This CDR3 reads CASRENWGSPLHF. The CDR3 DNA sequence: TGTGCCAGCAGGGAGAACTGGGGTTCACCCCTCCACTTT.